The 6 T cell receptor beta chains in this list originate from one sample, sequenced in a study of immune evolution from preneoplasia to lung adenocarcinoma. Some clones are missing from TCRdb's copy, which holds only in-frame ones; the method was immunoSEQ multiplex PCR. This sample yields about 8,300 clones, of which about 80% are seen a single time; more than 2% belongs to the top ten. The sample consisted of FFPE invasive lung adenocarcinoma tissue. These receptors all stem from a person between 50 and 69 years old with lung adenocarcinoma.

The V and J genes are TRBV30 and TRBJ2-1, with D perhaps being TRBD1 or TRBD2 (5 bases each). The CDR3 length is 14 residues. Between the trimmed V and J ends, which lost 5 bases and 0 bases, there was a span of 11 bases. CDR1 GTSNPN and CDR2 SVGIG come from the germline V gene (reference sequence). The CDR3 loop reads CAWLGPNSYNEQFF. The CDR3 DNA reads TGTGCCTGGTTGGGACCGAACTCCTACAATGAGCAGTTCTTC.

This chain uses TRBV2 with TRBJ2-2; possibly TRBD2 for D (6 bases). V lost 4 bases to trimming and J lost 4 bases, with 13 bases between them. The CDR3 loop spans 15 amino acids. Germline CDR1 reads SNHLY; CDR2 reads FYNNEI. This chain's CDR3 is CASSVETRGTGELFF. The CDR3 DNA is TGTGCCAGCAGTGTTGAGACTAGGGGCACCGGGGAGCTGTTTTTT.

This clone was observed once. The rearrangement links TRBV18 to TRBJ2-3; 13 bases align to TRBD2. V was clipped by 1 base and J by 2 bases; unmatched bases: 3. This CDR3 has 17 amino acids. The germline gives CDR1 KGHSH, CDR2 LQKENI. The CDR3 nucleotides read TGTGCCAGCTCACCACGACTAGCGGGAGGAAACACAGATACGCAGTATTTT. Amino acids: CASSPRLAGGNTDTQYF. The variable domain in full, with the rest retrieved from reference TRBV18 and TRBJ2-3, is NAGVMQNPRHLVRRRGQEARLRCSPMKGHSHVYWYRQLPEEGLKFMVYLQKENIIDESGMPKERFSAEFPKEGPSILRIQQVVRGDSAAYFCASSPRLAGGNTDTQYFGPGTRLTVL.

V usage is TRBV2 and J usage is TRBJ2-7; D assignment may be TRBD1 or TRBD2 (5 bases each). This CDR3 is 14 amino acids long. V dropped 4 bases and J dropped 4 bases, with 14 bases sitting between them. CDR1 is SNHLY, CDR2 FYNNEI, per germline. CDR3 coding DNA: TGTGCCAGCAGTGTGGCTCAGGGAGCGTACGAGCAGTACTTC. Translating it yields CASSVAQGAYEQYF.

The J gene is TRBJ1-4, the V gene TRBV5-6, with 8 nucleotides matching TRBD1. The V gene end was trimmed by 3 bases and the J gene end by 4 bases; junction bases not matched to a gene: 5. The V gene's germline CDR1 is SGHDT and CDR2 YYEEEE. The CDR3 consists of 15 residues. CDR3: CASSWQGAGNEKLFF. DNA of the CDR3: TGTGCCAGCAGCTGGCAGGGGGCTGGTAATGAAAAACTGTTTTTT.

This clone was picked up a small number of times. V and J are TRBV7-9 and TRBJ1-3, with D possibly being TRBD1 (5 bases). Germline assignment: CDR1 SEHNR and CDR2 FQNEAQ (reference sequence). The CDR3 sequence is 16 residues long. V lost 5 bases and J 0 bases, leaving 14 bases between the germline ends. The CDR3 is CASSRLGDRSGNTIYF. The DNA for the CDR3 is TGTGCCAGCAGCAGACTAGGGGACCGCTCTGGAAACACCATATATTTT.